These 11 T cell receptor beta chains originate from one sample sequenced in a study of metastatic and nonmetastatic thyroid tumors (dated by TCRdb to 2020 to 2021). No patient had received any treatment before thyroid surgery. Library preparation used PCR. Data came from an Illumina HiSeq 4000. The raw public data were reprocessed by TCRdb itself: fastp quality trimming at Q25, MiXCR clonotype calling, in-frame beta chains only. For this sample the table gives approximately 28,000 clones, of which around a sixth were detected only once. The top ten hold about 6% of the sample. Sequencing was done on a sample of blood. The receptors originated from a male donor with papillary thyroid cancer or a benign thyroid nodule (not recorded which). Some clones in this sample may be carry-over from other donors' samples.

A word on this clone: Mismatch with germline at one junction end may stem from a read error. The chain recombines TRBV7-9 with TRBJ2-7, with D unresolved. From germline, CDR1 is SEHNR and CDR2 FQNEAQ (reference sequence). The CDR3 contains 12 residues. In DNA, the CDR3 is TGTGCCAACAGCTTAGTTCCTGTTAATAAGTACTTC. This gives the protein CANSLVPVNKYF.

Concerning this clone itself: Relative to the germline gene, one junction end is altered; a read error may explain this. The rearrangement links TRBV6-1 to TRBJ1-5, with 9 positions matching TRBD1. The V gene's germline CDR1 is MNHNS and CDR2 SASEGT. This CDR3 is built from 13 residues. In DNA, the CDR3 is TGTACCAGCAGTGGGACAGGGAATCAGCCCCAGAATTTT. Its translation is CTSSGTGNQPQNF.

By its share, this clone is medium-sized (0.01 to 0.1%). The chain combines TRBV6-1 with TRBJ1-1; weak D call: TRBD1 (6 bases). This CDR3 has 14 amino acids. The germline gives CDR1 MNHNS, CDR2 SASEGT. The V gene lost 6 bases and the J gene lost 1 base, with 12 bases spanning the gap. This CDR3 is CASSFVDRNTEAFF. The CDR3 bases are TGTGCCAGCAGCTTTGTGGACAGGAACACTGAAGCTTTCTTT.

This clone appeared many times. Other DNA sequences in the sample encode the same CDR3. V and J are TRBV29-1 and TRBJ1-1, with 10 positions matching TRBD1. Trimming cost V 6 bases and J 14 bases; bases outside gene matches: 15. Germline assignment: CDR1 SQVTM and CDR2 ANQGSEA. This CDR3 is 13 amino acids long. The CDR3 DNA is TGCAGCGTGGAACGCCGGGACAGGGGAACAGCCTTCTTT. Its protein is CSVERRDRGTAFF.

This clone has a count of ten or more. This may arise from a read error, as a much more abundant clone is one base away. Other DNA sequences of this sample code for an identical CDR3. The CDR3 here is CASDAGNEGDTQYF. Written as DNA, the CDR3 is TGTGCCAGCGACGCGGGAAACGAGGGAGATACTCAGTATTTT. The chain is built from TRBV12-3 or TRBV12-4 and TRBJ2-3; TRBD2 might be the D (6 bases). The CDR3 is made up of 14 amino acids.

This clone appeared many times. The chain is built from TRBV18 and TRBJ1-1; D call uncertain. The V gene's germline CDR1 is KGHSH and CDR2 LQKENI. V was trimmed by 5 bases and J by 2 bases, leaving 12 bases between them. This CDR3 comprises 14 residues. The CDR3: CASSSYTENTEAFF. CDR3 sequence (DNA): TGTGCCAGCTCATCCTATACAGAAAACACTGAAGCTTTCTTT.

This clone is medium-sized (0.01 to 0.1%) by share. This chain connects TRBV6-1 to TRBJ2-7, with 11 bases fitting TRBD2. Trimming removed 5 bases from V and 0 bases from J; junction bases left unmatched: 3. This CDR3 has 15 residues. The V gene's germline CDR1 is MNHNS and CDR2 SASEGT. CDR3 sequence: CASSPLAGGSYEQYF. The DNA for the CDR3 is TGTGCCAGCAGTCCTCTAGCGGGGGGCTCCTACGAGCAGTACTTC.

The J gene is TRBJ2-7, the V gene TRBV24-1, with D unresolved. The CDR3 has 18 residues. Germline loops: CDR1 KGHDR, CDR2 SFDVKD. Trimming left V 1 base short and J 4 bases short, with 22 bases between. CDR3 DNA: TGTGCCACCAGTGATTTTCGCGACGGCCAGTTAGTGGCTTACGAGCAGTACTTC. It specifies CATSDFRDGQLVAYEQYF.

This clone was observed a handful of times. The CDR3 loop reads CASSEIRDGNWDEQYF. CDR3 nucleotide sequence: TGTGCCAGCAGTGAAATCCGGGACGGAAACTGGGACGAGCAGTACTTC. V usage is TRBV6-1 and J usage is TRBJ2-7; D tentatively reads TRBD1 or TRBD2 (5 bases each). The V end was cut by 2 bases, the J end by 5 bases, with 19 bases between. The germline CDR1 and CDR2 sequences are MNHNS and SASEGT. The CDR3 runs 16 residues.

This chain joins TRBV10-1 and TRBJ1-5; D is unclear. Trimming pared 8 bases from V and 0 bases from J, leaving 11 bases between. The CDR3 length is 14 residues. CDR1 WNHNN and CDR2 SYGVQD come from the germline V gene (reference sequence). The CDR3 loop is CASHTGNSNQPQHF. The CDR3 DNA is TGCGCCAGCCACACGGGGAATAGCAATCAGCCCCAGCATTTT.

V usage is TRBV28 and J usage is TRBJ1-5, with TRBD1 matching 9 bases. Germline assignment: CDR1 MDHEN and CDR2 SYDVKM. Trimming cost V 5 bases and J 6 bases; bases outside gene matches: 5. The CDR3 is made up of 14 amino acids. CDR3 protein: CASSRQGDSQPQHF. The CDR3 region has the DNA TGTGCCAGCAGTCGACAGGGGGATAGTCAGCCCCAGCATTTT.